A single sample is the source of the 25 T cell receptor beta chains below, sequenced in a study of brain T cells in children with intractable seizures. Produced via immunoSEQ multiplex PCR; TCRdb's table is partial and in-frame only. The sample comprises tens of thousands of clones, 90% to 95% of which are singletons, and approximately 1.4% rests with the top ten. The sample here was peripheral blood, taken at surgery. The receptors shown here come from a boy less than two years old with tuberous sclerosis and intractable seizures.

The chain couples TRBV9 to TRBJ1-1; unclear D gene. V was pared by 1 base and J by 1 base, with 5 bases between. Per germline, CDR1 SGDLS and CDR2 YYNGEE. This CDR3 is 13 amino acids long. The CDR3 is CASSVTPNTEAFF. The CDR3 nucleotides are TGTGCCAGCAGCGTAACGCCGAACACTGAAGCTTTCTTT.

With respect to this clone: The same CDR3 also results from other DNA sequences found in this sample. The rearrangement joins TRBV3-1 (or the pseudogene TRBV3-2) to TRBJ1-1, with D perhaps TRBD1 (5 bases). Trimming took 1 base from V and 3 from J, leaving 15 bases between them. The CDR3 is 16 amino acids. CDR1 and CDR2 from the germline V gene are LGHDT and YNNKEL (reference sequence). The CDR3 DNA reads TGTGCCAGCAGCCAAGCCCGACGGGGGTATGACACTGAAGCTTTCTTT. Its translation is CASSQARRGYDTEAFF.

This rearrangement joins TRBV7-3 to TRBJ2-3; the match to TRBD1 covers 7 bases. This CDR3 comprises 14 residues. Per germline, CDR1 SGHTA and CDR2 FQGTGA. V was clipped by 3 bases and J by 1 base; unmatched bases: 1. This chain's CDR3 is CASSFTGGTDTQYF. CDR3 DNA: TGTGCCAGCAGCTTTACAGGGGGCACAGATACGCAGTATTTT. Together with reference TRBV7-3 and TRBJ2-3, the CDR3 gives the full variable domain: GAGVSQTPSNKVTEKGKYVELRCDPISGHTALYWYRQSLGQGPEFLIYFQGTGAADDSGLPNDRFFAVRPEGSVSTLKIQRTERGDSAVYLCASSFTGGTDTQYFGPGTRLTVL.

In this sample, this clone turned up once. This chain connects TRBV30 to TRBJ2-7; 7 bases agree with TRBD2. The CDR3 covers 14 residues. With V trimmed by 2 bases and J by 3 bases, 7 bases remained unmatched. Germline CDR1 GTSNPN, CDR2 SVGIG (reference sequence). The CDR3 region has the DNA TGTGCCTGGAGTCTTGGTGGGAGGGGCTACGAGCAGTACTTC. It yields the protein CAWSLGGRGYEQYF.

The chain couples TRBV19 to TRBJ2-4; 11 nucleotides agree with TRBD2. The length of the CDR3 is 16 residues. The junction had 4 bases not matched to a gene; V was cut back by 1 base and J by 5 bases. CDR1 is LNHDA and CDR2 is SQIVND in the germline V gene (reference sequence). CDR3 sequence reads: CASSIALAGAQNIQYF. The DNA of the CDR3 is TGTGCCAGTAGTATAGCACTAGCGGGGGCCCAAAACATTCAGTACTTC. Based on the CDR3 plus reference TRBV19 and TRBJ2-4, the full variable domain is DGGITQSPKYLFRKEGQNVTLSCEQNLNHDAMYWYRQDPGQGLRLIYYSQIVNDFQKGDIAEGYSVSREKKESFPLTVTSAQKNPTAFYLCASSIALAGAQNIQYFGAGTRLSVL.

This rearrangement joins TRBV2 to TRBJ2-1; perhaps TRBD2 as D (6 bases). Germline lookup yields CDR1 SNHLY and CDR2 FYNNEI. V lost 8 bases, J lost 8 bases, and 10 bases lay in between. The CDR3 is made up of 11 amino acids. CDR3 residues: CASGRDYEQFF. The CDR3, as DNA: TGTGCCAGCGGCAGGGACTATGAGCAGTTCTTC.

The chain couples TRBV27 to TRBJ2-1, with D perhaps TRBD2 (7 bases). Per germline, CDR1 MNHEY and CDR2 SMNVEV (reference sequence). With 4 bases removed from V and 5 bases from J, the gap between germline ends came to 12 bases. CDR3 length equals 14 residues. CDR3 coding DNA: TGTGCCAGCAGTTGGGGGGGCAACAACAATGAGCAGTTCTTC. It yields the protein CASSWGGNNNEQFF.

The chain is built from TRBV5-1 and TRBJ1-1; possible D gene TRBD1, 5 bases. This CDR3 has 14 amino acids. Germline-derived CDR1 and CDR2 are SGHRS and YFSETQ. Trimming removed 5 bases from V and 0 bases from J, with 11 bases in between. The DNA of the CDR3 is TGCGCCAGCAGGGGGAGGGGATTGAACACTGAAGCTTTCTTT. It specifies CASRGRGLNTEAFF.

This chain uses TRBV7-9 with TRBJ1-6; D is undetermined. The CDR3 is 17 amino acids. Trimming left V 1 base short and J 10 bases short, with 20 bases between. Germline V gives CDR1 SEHNR, CDR2 FQNEAQ (reference sequence). The CDR3, as DNA: TGTGCCAGCAGCTTAGTGTCACATGTGGAGGTTGGGTCACCCCTCCACTTT. Amino acids: CASSLVSHVEVGSPLHF.

The chain joins TRBV21-1 to TRBJ2-1; TRBD2, the D gene given by the table, was not confirmed from the DNA. TRBV21-1 is a pseudogene locus. This CDR3 contains 21 residues. The CDR3 loop reads CASSKEFGDGPSGGPYNEQFF. Here the CDR3 DNA reads TGTGCCAGCAGCAAAGAGTTTGGGGACGGACCTAGCGGGGGGCCTTACAATGAGCAGTTCTTC.

The rearrangement joins TRBV20-1 to TRBJ2-4; D might be TRBD1 or TRBD2, each matching 6 bases. Germline CDR1 is DFQATT and CDR2 is SNEGSKA (reference sequence). The CDR3 extends over 12 amino acids. Trimming stripped 3 bases from V and 6 bases from J, with 9 bases between. The CDR3 sequence is CSASPGANIQYF. The CDR3 region has the DNA TGCAGTGCTAGTCCGGGGGCAAACATTCAGTACTTC.

The J gene is TRBJ2-7, the V gene TRBV7-2; D is uncertain. The germline CDR1 and CDR2 sequences are SGHTA and FQGNSA. Trimming pared 0 bases from V and 3 bases from J, leaving 12 bases between. The CDR3 extends over 15 amino acids. In DNA, the CDR3 is TGTGCCAGCAGCTTAGCGGGGATCTACTTCTACGAGCAGTACTTC. This translates into CASSLAGIYFYEQYF.

The chain has TRBV5-6 and TRBJ1-1, with D possibly TRBD1 on 5 matching bases. Looked up from germline, CDR1 is SGHDT and CDR2 is YYEEEE. V dropped 0 bases and J dropped 8 bases, with 17 bases sitting between them. CDR3 size: 15 residues. The CDR3 region is CASSLAGQIGREAFF. The CDR3 coding sequence is TGTGCCAGCAGCTTGGCTGGACAAATCGGTAGAGAAGCTTTCTTT.

The rearrangement joins TRBV20-1 to TRBJ1-4; unclear D gene. Germline V gene sequence: CDR1 DFQATT, CDR2 SNEGSKA (reference sequence). This CDR3 is built from 14 residues. V lost 3 bases and J 0 bases, leaving 8 bases between the germline ends. CDR3 amino acids: CSASGGSTNEKLFF. In DNA form, the CDR3 reads TGCAGTGCTAGTGGAGGGTCAACTAATGAAAAACTGTTTTTT.

This clone has just a few counts. This chain connects TRBV25-1 to TRBJ1-5; D might be TRBD1 (5 bases). CDR1 and CDR2 (germline): MGHDK, SYGVNS. V lost 6 bases to trimming and J lost 2 bases, with 11 bases between them. The CDR3 loop spans 14 amino acids. CDR3 DNA: TGTGCCAGCAGGGGGGGAGGGGGCAATCAGCCCCAGCATTTT. Residues: CASRGGGGNQPQHF. The full variable domain, with the rest looked up from reference TRBV25-1 and TRBJ1-5, is EADIYQTPRYLVIGTGKKITLECSQTMGHDKMYWYQQDPGMELHLIHYSYGVNSTEKGDLSSESTVSRIRTEHFPLTLESARPSHTSQYLCASRGGGGNQPQHFGDGTRLSIL.

The rearrangement uses TRBV6-5 and TRBJ2-7; D not resolved. This CDR3 has 13 amino acids. The V end was cut by 2 bases, the J end by 3 bases, with 8 bases between. The germline V gene encodes CDR1 MNHEY and CDR2 SVGAGI. The chain's CDR3 is CASSYRAHYEQYF. CDR3 coding DNA: TGTGCCAGCAGTTACCGGGCACACTACGAGCAGTACTTC.

This chain joins TRBV10-1 and TRBJ2-7; D uncertain. The CDR3 extends over 13 amino acids. Germline CDR1 reads WNHNN; CDR2 reads SYGVQD (reference sequence). V was pared by 2 bases and J by 1 base, with 6 bases between. The CDR3 loop reads CASSEGGSYEQYF. The CDR3 DNA follows: TGCGCCAGCAGTGAGGGCGGATCCTACGAGCAGTACTTC.

The rearrangement joins TRBV11-3 to TRBJ2-1; D is unclear. The CDR3 extends over 14 amino acids. Germline lookup yields CDR1 SGHNT and CDR2 YENEEA. Trimming shortened V by 5 bases and J by 8 bases, and 16 bases separated the two germline ends. The CDR3 region is CASSLLTTLHEQFF. Written as DNA, the CDR3 is TGTGCCAGCAGCCTCTTGACCACCTTACATGAGCAGTTCTTC.

This rearrangement joins TRBV10-3 to TRBJ1-2; 12 positions agree with TRBD1. J lost 7 bases, V lost 6 bases, and 3 bases had no gene match. Germline CDR1 is ENHRY and CDR2 is SYGVKD. This CDR3 region has 13 residues. The CDR3 sequence: CAIRWDRGPGYTF. Here the CDR3 DNA reads TGTGCCATCAGATGGGACAGGGGGCCTGGCTACACCTTC.

The CDR3 sequence is CAWRLGGSSGPTGYGYTF. The CDR3 coding sequence is TGTGCCTGGCGGCTTGGGGGGAGTAGCGGGCCAACAGGATATGGCTACACCTTC. The rearrangement links TRBV30 to TRBJ1-2, with D possibly TRBD1 on 5 matching bases. V was pared by 5 bases and J by 5 bases, with 30 bases between. Germline CDR1 and CDR2: GTSNPN and SVGIG (reference sequence). The CDR3 is 18 residues long.

For this clone: Compared with germline, one end of the junction differs, possibly owing to a read error. This sequence joins TRBV7-9 and TRBJ2-1; possibly TRBD1 or TRBD2 for D (5 bases each). Per germline, CDR1 SEHNR and CDR2 FQNEAQ (reference sequence). CDR3 length: 15 amino acids. Here the CDR3 reads CASSSPGTSHNEQFF. The CDR3 coding sequence is TGTGCCAGCAGCTCACCCGGGACCTCGCACAATGAACAGTTCTTC.

The chain recombines TRBV24-1 with TRBJ2-2; TRBD1 matches 7 bases. There are 15 residues in the CDR3. Unmatched junction bases numbered 7, after V lost 7 bases and J lost 3 bases. Germline CDR1 is KGHDR and CDR2 is SFDVKD. The DNA of the CDR3 is TGTGCCACCAGCTACAGGGGCTTGGACACCGGGGAGCTGTTTTTT. Translation gives CATSYRGLDTGELFF.

The V gene is TRBV28, the J gene TRBJ2-2, with D maybe TRBD1 (5 bases). V was trimmed by 4 bases and J by 4 bases, leaving 13 bases between them. The germline V gene has CDR1 MDHEN and CDR2 SYDVKM. The CDR3 is 15 amino acids. CDR3 loop: CASSSAGSGTGELFF. CDR3 nucleotide sequence: TGTGCCAGCAGTTCCGCAGGGTCGGGCACCGGGGAGCTGTTTTTT. Full variable domain (missing parts from reference TRBV28 and TRBJ2-2): DVKVTQSSRYLVKRTGEKVFLECVQDMDHENMFWYRQDPGLGLRLIYFSYDVKMKEKGDIPEGYSVSREKKERFSLILESASTNQTSMYLCASSSAGSGTGELFFGEGSRLTVL.

The chain uses TRBV7-8 and TRBJ2-7, with 8 bases fitting TRBD2. CDR3 length: 14 amino acids. The germline gives CDR1 SGHVS, CDR2 FQNEAQ. V was clipped by 2 bases and J by 7 bases; unmatched bases: 7. The CDR3 DNA sequence: TGTGCCAGCAGCTTATATGAGCGGGGGAGTGAGCAGTACTTC. Amino acids: CASSLYERGSEQYF. Together with reference TRBV7-8 and TRBJ2-7, the CDR3 gives the full variable domain: GAGVSQSPRYKVAKRGQDVALRCDPISGHVSLFWYQQALGQGPEFLTYFQNEAQLDKSGLPSDRFFAERPEGSVSTLKIQRTQQEDSAVYLCASSLYERGSEQYFGPGTRLTVT.

V and J are TRBV2 and TRBJ2-3, with 12 bases that match TRBD2. The CDR3 is 16 amino acids. V lost 7 bases, J lost 5 bases, and 10 bases stayed unmatched. Germline V gene lookup returns CDR1 SNHLY and CDR2 FYNNEI. CDR3 residues: CASTLETSGRGDTQYF. CDR3 nucleotide sequence: TGTGCCAGCACCCTAGAGACTAGCGGGAGAGGAGATACGCAGTATTTT.